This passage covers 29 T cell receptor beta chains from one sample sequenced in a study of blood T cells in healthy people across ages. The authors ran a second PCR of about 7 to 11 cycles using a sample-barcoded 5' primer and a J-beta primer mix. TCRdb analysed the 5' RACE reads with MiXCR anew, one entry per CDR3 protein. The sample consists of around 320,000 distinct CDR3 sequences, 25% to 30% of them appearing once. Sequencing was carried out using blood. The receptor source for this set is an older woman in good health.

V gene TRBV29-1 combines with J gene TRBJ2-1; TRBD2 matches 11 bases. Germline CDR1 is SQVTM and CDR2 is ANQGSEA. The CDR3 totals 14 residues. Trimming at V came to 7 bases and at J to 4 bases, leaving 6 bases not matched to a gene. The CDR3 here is CSGRGLAVYNEQFF. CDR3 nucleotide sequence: TGCAGCGGACGGGGACTAGCGGTTTACAATGAGCAGTTCTTC.

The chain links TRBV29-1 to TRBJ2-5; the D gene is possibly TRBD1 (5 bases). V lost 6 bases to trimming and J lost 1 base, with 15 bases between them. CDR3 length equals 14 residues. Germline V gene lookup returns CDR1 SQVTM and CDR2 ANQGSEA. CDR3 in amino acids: CSVQARLVQETQYF. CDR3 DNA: TGCAGCGTACAGGCGCGACTTGTCCAAGAGACCCAGTACTTC. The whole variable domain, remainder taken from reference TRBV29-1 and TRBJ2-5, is SAVISQKPSRDICQRGTSLTIQCQVDSQVTMMFWYRQQPGQSLTLIATANQGSEATYESGFVIDKFPISRPNLTFSTLTVSNMSPEDSSIYLCSVQARLVQETQYFGPGTRLLVL.

CDR3 in DNA: TGCAGCGTTGAAGATCGACAGGGTGGGGAAAAACTGTTTTTT. Encoded protein: CSVEDRQGGEKLFF. The chain is built from TRBV29-1 and TRBJ1-4, with 7 bases identical to TRBD1. V trimming: 0 bases; J trimming: 8 bases; junction bases outside the gene matches: 6. Germline lookup yields CDR1 SQVTM and CDR2 ANQGSEA. CDR3 length: 14 residues.

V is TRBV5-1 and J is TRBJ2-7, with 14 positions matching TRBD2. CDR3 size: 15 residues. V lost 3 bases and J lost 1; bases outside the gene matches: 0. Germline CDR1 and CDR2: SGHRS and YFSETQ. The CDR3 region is CASSWTSGRSYEQYF. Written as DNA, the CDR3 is TGCGCCAGCAGCTGGACTAGCGGGAGGTCCTACGAGCAGTACTTC.

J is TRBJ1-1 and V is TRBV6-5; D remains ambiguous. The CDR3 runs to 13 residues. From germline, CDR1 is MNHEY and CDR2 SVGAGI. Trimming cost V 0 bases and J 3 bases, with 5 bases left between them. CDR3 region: CASSYSSDTEAFF. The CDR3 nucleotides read TGTGCCAGCAGTTACTCTTCAGACACTGAAGCTTTCTTT.

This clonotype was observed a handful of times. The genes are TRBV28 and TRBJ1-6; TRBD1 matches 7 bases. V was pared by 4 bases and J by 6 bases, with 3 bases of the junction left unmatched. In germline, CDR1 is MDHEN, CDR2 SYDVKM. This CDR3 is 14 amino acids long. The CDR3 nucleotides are TGTGCCAGCAGTTCGGGACAGTTTAATTCACCCCTCCACTTT. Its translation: CASSSGQFNSPLHF.

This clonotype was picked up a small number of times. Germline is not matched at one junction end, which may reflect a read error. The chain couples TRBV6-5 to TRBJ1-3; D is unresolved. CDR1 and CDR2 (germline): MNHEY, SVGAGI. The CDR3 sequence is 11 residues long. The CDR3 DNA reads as TGTGCCAGCATCTTAGGAAACACCGTATATTTT. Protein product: CASILGNTVYF.

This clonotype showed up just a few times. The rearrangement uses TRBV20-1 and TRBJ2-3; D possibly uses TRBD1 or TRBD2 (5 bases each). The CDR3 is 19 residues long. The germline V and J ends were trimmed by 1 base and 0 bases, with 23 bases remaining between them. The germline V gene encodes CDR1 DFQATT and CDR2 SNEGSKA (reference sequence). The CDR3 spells CSARVVGARWGLSTDTQYF. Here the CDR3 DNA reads TGCAGTGCTAGAGTGGTCGGGGCTAGGTGGGGTCTGAGCACAGATACGCAGTATTTT.

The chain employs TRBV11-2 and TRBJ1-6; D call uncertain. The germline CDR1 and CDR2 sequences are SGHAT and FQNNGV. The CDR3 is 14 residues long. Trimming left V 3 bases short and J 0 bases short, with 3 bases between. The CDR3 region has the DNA TGTGCCAGCAGCTTCCGCTCCTATAATTCACCCCTCCACTTT. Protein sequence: CASSFRSYNSPLHF.

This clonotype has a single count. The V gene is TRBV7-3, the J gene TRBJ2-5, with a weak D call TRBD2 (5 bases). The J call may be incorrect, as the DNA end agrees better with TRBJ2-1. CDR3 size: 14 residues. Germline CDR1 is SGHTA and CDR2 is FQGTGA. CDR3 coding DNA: TGTGCCAGCAGCTTAACAGCGGCTTCCAGTGAGCAGTTCTTC. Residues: CASSLTAASSEQFF.

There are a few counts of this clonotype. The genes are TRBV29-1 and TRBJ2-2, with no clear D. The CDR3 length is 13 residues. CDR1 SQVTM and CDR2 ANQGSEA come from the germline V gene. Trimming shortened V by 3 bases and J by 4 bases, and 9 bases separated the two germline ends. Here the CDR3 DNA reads TGCAGCGTTGATAAGAGTAGCACCGGGGAGCTGTTTTTT. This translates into CSVDKSSTGELFF.

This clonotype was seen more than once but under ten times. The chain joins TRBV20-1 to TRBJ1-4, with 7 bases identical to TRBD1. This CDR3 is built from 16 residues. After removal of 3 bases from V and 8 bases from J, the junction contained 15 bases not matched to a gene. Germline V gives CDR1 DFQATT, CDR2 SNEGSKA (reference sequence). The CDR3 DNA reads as TGCAGTGCTAGTGACAGGGTCAAGTCTCCTGGGGAAAAACTGTTTTTT. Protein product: CSASDRVKSPGEKLFF.

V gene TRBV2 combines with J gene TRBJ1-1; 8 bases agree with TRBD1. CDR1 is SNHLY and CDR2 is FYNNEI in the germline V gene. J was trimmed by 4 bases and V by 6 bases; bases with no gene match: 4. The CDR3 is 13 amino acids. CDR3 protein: CASSPQGVTEAFF. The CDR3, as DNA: TGTGCCAGCAGCCCACAGGGGGTCACTGAAGCTTTCTTT.

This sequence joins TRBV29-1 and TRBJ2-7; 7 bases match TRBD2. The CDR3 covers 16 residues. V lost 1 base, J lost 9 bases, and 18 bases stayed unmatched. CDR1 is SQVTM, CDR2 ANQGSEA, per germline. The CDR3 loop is CSVEVPTQRGWVGQYF. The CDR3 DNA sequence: TGCAGCGTTGAAGTTCCGACCCAGCGGGGTTGGGTCGGGCAGTACTTC.

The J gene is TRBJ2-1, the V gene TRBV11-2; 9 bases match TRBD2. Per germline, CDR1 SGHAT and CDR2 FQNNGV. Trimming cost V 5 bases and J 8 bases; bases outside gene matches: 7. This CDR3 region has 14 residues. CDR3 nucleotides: TGTGCCAGCAGCCGATTAGCGGGAGCCTATGAGCAGTTCTTC. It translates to CASSRLAGAYEQFF. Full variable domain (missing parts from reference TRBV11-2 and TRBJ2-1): EAGVAQSPRYKIIEKRQSVAFWCNPISGHATLYWYQQILGQGPKLLIQFQNNGVVDDSQLPKDRFSAERLKGVDSTLKIQPAKLEDSAVYLCASSRLAGAYEQFFGPGTRLTVL.

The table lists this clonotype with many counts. The CDR3 region has the DNA TGTGCCAGCAGCTTAGGTCTTGAGACCCAGTACTTC. Translated, it gives CASSLGLETQYF. The chain carries TRBV7-2 and TRBJ2-5; D uncertain. CDR3 length: 12 amino acids. V shed 1 base and J shed 5 bases, with 5 bases lying between them. Germline V lookup: CDR1 SGHTA, CDR2 FQGNSA.

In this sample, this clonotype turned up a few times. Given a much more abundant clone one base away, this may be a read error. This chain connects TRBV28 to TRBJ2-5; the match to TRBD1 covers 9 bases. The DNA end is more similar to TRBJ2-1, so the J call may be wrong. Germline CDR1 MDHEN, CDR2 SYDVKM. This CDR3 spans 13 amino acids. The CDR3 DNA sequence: TGTGCCAGCAGGGGACAGGGCGCCAATAAGCAGTTCTTC. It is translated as CASRGQGANKQFF.

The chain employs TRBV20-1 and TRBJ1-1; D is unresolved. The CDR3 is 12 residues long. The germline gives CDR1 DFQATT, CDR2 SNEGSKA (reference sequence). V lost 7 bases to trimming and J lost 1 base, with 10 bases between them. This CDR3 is CSGVVKNTEAFF. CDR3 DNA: TGCAGTGGAGTAGTTAAGAACACTGAAGCTTTCTTT.

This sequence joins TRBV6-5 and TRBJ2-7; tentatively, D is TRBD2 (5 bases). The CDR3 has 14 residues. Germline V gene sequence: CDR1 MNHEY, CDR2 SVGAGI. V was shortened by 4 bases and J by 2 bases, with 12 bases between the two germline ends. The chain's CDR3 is CASSFGIGAYEQYF. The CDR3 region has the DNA TGTGCCAGCAGTTTCGGGATCGGGGCCTACGAGCAGTACTTC.

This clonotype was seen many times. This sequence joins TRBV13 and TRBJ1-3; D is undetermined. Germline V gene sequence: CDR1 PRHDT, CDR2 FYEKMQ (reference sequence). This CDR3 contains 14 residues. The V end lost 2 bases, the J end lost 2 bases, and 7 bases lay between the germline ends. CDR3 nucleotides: TGTGCCAGCAGCTTATCAGAAACTGGAAACACCATATATTTT. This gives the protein CASSLSETGNTIYF.

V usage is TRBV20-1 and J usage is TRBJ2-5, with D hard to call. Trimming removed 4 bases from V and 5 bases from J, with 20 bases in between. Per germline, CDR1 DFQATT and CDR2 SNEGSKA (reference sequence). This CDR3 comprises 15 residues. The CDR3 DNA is TGCAGTGCTACTTGGGCGGCGAGCATTGCGGAGACCCAGTACTTC. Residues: CSATWAASIAETQYF.

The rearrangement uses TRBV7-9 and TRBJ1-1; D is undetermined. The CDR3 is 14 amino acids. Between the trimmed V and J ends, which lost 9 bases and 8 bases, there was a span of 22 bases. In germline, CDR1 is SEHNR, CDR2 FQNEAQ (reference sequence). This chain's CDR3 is CARIRGQVSSEAFF. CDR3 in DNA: TGTGCCAGGATCCGAGGGCAGGTATCTTCGGAAGCTTTCTTT.

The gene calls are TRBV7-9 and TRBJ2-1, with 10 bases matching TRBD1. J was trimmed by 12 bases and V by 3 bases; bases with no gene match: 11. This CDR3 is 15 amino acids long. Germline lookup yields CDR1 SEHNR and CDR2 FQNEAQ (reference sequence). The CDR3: CASSLAGTGEDGQFF. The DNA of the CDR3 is TGTGCCAGCAGCTTGGCAGGGACAGGGGAAGATGGGCAGTTCTTC. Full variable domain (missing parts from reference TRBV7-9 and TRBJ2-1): DTGVSQNPRHKITKRGQNVTFRCDPISEHNRLYWYRQTLGQGPEFLTYFQNEAQLEKSRLLSDRFSAERPKGSFSTLEIQRTEQGDSAMYLCASSLAGTGEDGQFFGPGTRLTVL.

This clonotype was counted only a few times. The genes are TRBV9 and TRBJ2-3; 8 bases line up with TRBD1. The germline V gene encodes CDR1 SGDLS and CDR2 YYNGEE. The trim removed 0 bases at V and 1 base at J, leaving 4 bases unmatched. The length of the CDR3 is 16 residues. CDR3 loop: CASSVAGTGGTDTQYF. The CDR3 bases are TGTGCCAGCAGCGTAGCTGGGACAGGAGGCACAGATACGCAGTATTTT.

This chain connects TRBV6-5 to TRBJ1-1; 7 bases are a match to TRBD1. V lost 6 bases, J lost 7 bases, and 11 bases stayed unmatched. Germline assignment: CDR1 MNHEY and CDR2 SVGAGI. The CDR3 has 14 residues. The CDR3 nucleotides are TGTGCCAGCAGGGGGGTAGGGGGCAAGCTTGAAGCTTTCTTT. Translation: CASRGVGGKLEAFF.

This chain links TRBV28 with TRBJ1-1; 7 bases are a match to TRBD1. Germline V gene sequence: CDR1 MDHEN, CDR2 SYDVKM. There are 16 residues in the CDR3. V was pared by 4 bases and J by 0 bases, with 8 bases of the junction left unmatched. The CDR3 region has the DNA TGTGCCAGCAGTTCATCCTCCGGGACAGTGAACACTGAAGCTTTCTTT. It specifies CASSSSSGTVNTEAFF.

CDR3 loop: CSVRGRRNQETQYF. DNA of the CDR3: TGCAGTGTCAGGGGTCGGCGGAACCAAGAGACCCAGTACTTC. The chain employs TRBV20-1 and TRBJ2-5, with D perhaps matching TRBD1 (6 bases). Per the germline V gene, CDR1 is DFQATT and CDR2 is SNEGSKA (reference sequence). This CDR3 has 14 residues. V lost 7 bases, J lost 0 bases, and 15 bases lay in between.

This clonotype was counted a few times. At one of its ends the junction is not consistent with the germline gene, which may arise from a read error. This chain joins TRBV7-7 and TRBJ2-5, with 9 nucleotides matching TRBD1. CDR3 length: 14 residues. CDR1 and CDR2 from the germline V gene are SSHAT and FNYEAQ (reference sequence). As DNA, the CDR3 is TGTGCTAGCAGCTGGGGACAGGGAGGAGAGACCCAGTACTTC. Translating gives CASSWGQGGETQYF. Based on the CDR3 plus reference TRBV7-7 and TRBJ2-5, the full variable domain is GAGVSQSPRYKVTKRGQDVTLRCDPISSHATLYWYQQALGQGPEFLTYFNYEAQPDKSGLPSDRFSAERPEGSISTLTIQRTEQRDSAMYRCASSWGQGGETQYFGPGTRLLVL.

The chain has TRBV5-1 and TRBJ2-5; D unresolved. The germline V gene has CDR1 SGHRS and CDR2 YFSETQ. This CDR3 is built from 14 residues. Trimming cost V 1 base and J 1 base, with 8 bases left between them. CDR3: CASSLRAAQETQYF. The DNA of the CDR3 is TGCGCCAGCAGCTTGAGGGCAGCCCAAGAGACCCAGTACTTC.